A selection of T cell receptor beta chains follows, all from one sample in a study of blood T cell repertoires in COVID-19. TCRdb's table, derived via immunoSEQ multiplex PCR, lists solely in-frame clones and lacks some. Here the sample spans about 130,000 clones, around 87% being singletons. Sequences were obtained from peripheral blood. The receptors originated from a woman between 45 and 60 years old who had recovered from COVID-19. CDR3s leave out the opening cysteine and the closing phenylalanine or tryptophan.

j_call v_call cdr3_aa
TRBJ2-2 TRBV12-3/TRBV12-4 ASSPGRTGELF
TRBJ1-2 TRBV11-2 ASSPQGPGYT
TRBJ1-5 TRBV28 ASRRTGRERSNQPQH
TRBJ1-2 TRBV28 ASQVLPYGYT
TRBJ2-1 TRBV5-1 ASSNRGLAGNNEQF
TRBJ2-1 TRBV7-3 ASSRNRGQDEQF
TRBJ2-3 TRBV4-1 ASSRTSGGGRDTQY
TRBJ1-1 TRBV7-9 ASSAPGGTEAF
TRBJ2-5 TRBV4-1 ASSLLGTGRQVLAQETQY
TRBJ2-3 TRBV2 ASSQGTGGEDTQY
TRBJ2-5 TRBV5-1 ASSVTSDSLQETQY
TRBJ1-2 TRBV5-5 ASQLTGLYGYT
TRBJ2-3 TRBV5-6 ASSAQPAVVSTDTQY
TRBJ2-1 TRBV19 ASSPRDSNNEQF
TRBJ2-7 TRBV4-2 ASSQDVTSAPKPYEQY
TRBJ2-3 TRBV12-5 ASGLDARDTQY
TRBJ2-3 TRBV11-3 ASSLDVEDTQY
TRBJ1-2 TRBV18 ASSRSGEGDGYT
TRBJ2-2 TRBV7-2 ASSSQRVRVPGELF
TRBJ1-5 TRBV2 ASSEDPGVWQPQH
TRBJ1-5 TRBV4-3 ASSQDPQPNLPQH
TRBJ1-4 TRBV9 ASSVGVGGTNEKLF
TRBJ2-1 TRBV11-3 ASSLDGTSVNEQF
TRBJ2-1 TRBV9 ASSVELYYNEQF
TRBJ2-2 TRBV3-1/TRBV3-2 ASSHSSPNTGELF
TRBJ1-2 TRBV7-2 ASSRGWDYGYT
TRBJ2-7 TRBV5-5 ASSGVSGESSYEQY
TRBJ2-3 TRBV11-3 ASSLVGSGRDTQY
TRBJ1-2 TRBV7-2 ASSLSTWGDPGGGYT
TRBJ1-1 TRBV3-1/TRBV3-2 ASRRAGGGYTEAF
TRBJ1-5 TRBV2 ASRSNGAKGYQPQH
TRBJ2-7 TRBV5-1 ASSLGTDRGYEQY
TRBJ1-4 TRBV2 ASSSITGTGSRKLF
TRBJ2-7 TRBV5-4 ASSPTPPLGQGGEQY
TRBJ2-7 TRBV18 ASATGASEQY
TRBJ2-3 TRBV11-3 ASSFRCGLQLAGGCDTQY
TRBJ2-2 TRBV11-3 ASSLRTGGRDGELF
TRBJ2-1 TRBV12-3/TRBV12-4 ASSFLPLAVAV
TRBJ2-5 TRBV7-3 ASSLSGSPSETQY
TRBJ2-1 TRBV2 ASSLAGTGKV
TRBJ2-3 TRBV6-5 ASSYSLAGLDTQY
TRBJ2-1 TRBV29-1 SGTGTGYNEQF
TRBJ2-7 TRBV3-1/TRBV3-2 ASSQYTPGGLYEQY
TRBJ1-5 TRBV6-2/TRBV6-3 ASSRGTGVNQPQH
TRBJ1-5 TRBV6-4 ASRHGGVNSNQPQH
TRBJ1-2 TRBV7-8 ASSYGGGSGYT
TRBJ2-3 TRBV7-9 ASSRVSGSGPDTQY
TRBJ1-1 TRBV11-2 ASSSSTGLNTEAF
TRBJ2-7 TRBV5-1 ASSLAGQGAYEQY
TRBJ2-2 TRBV7-9 AVVSPTLAGGPSTGELF
TRBJ2-7 TRBV7-2 ASSLIPGNAPYEQY
TRBJ1-2 TRBV5-6 ASSLFDRDFNYGYT
TRBJ1-1 TRBV27 ASTTTGSNTEAF
TRBJ1-1 TRBV6-2/TRBV6-3 ASSLQGITNTEAF
TRBJ1-2 TRBV28 ASSPQGYGYT
TRBJ1-2 TRBV11-2 ASRGAYGYT
TRBJ2-3 TRBV6-6 ASNIPGQITDTQY
TRBJ2-7 TRBV19 ASSIAGQGPLYEQY
TRBJ1-1 TRBV2 ASRIRGNGNTEAF